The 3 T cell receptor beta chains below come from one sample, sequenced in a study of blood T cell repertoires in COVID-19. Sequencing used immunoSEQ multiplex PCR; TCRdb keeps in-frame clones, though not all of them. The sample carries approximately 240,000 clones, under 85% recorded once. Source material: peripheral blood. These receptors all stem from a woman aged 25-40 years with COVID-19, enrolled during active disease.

CDR3 sequence reads: CASSQPGTDTQYF. DNA of the CDR3: TGTGCCAGCAGCCAACCCGGCACAGATACGCAGTATTTT. The gene calls are TRBV3-1 (or the pseudogene TRBV3-2) and TRBJ2-3; D gene unclear. Germline CDR1 reads LGHDT; CDR2 reads YNNKEL (reference sequence). Deletions cut 2 bases from V and 1 base from J, with 4 bases between. The CDR3 extends over 13 amino acids.

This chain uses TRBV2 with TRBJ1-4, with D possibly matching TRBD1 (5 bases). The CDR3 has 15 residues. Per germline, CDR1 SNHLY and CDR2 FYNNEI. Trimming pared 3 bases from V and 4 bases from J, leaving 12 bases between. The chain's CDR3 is CASSDLTASNEKLFF. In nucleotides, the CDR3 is TGTGCCAGCAGTGATCTGACAGCGAGTAATGAAAAACTGTTTTTT.

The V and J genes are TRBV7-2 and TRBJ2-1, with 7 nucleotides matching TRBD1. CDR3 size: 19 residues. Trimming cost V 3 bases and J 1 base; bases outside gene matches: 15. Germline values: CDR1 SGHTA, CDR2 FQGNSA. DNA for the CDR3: TGTGCCAGCAGCTTTTTGATCCGGGACAGCGGTCCTTCCTACAATGAGCAGTTCTTC. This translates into CASSFLIRDSGPSYNEQFF. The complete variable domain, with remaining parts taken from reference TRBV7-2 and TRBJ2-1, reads GAGVSQSPSNKVTEKGKDVELRCDPISGHTALYWYRQSLGQGLEFLIYFQGNSAPDKSGLPSDRFSAERTGGSVSTLTIQRTQQEDSAVYLCASSFLIRDSGPSYNEQFFGPGTRLTVL.